What follows are 23 T cell receptor beta chains derived from one specimen sequenced in a study of control samples from healthy donors and cancer patients (dated by TCRdb to 2020 to 2022). The library was built by means of the immunoSEQ multiplex PCR assay. In its TCRdb copy, this immuneACCESS table keeps in-frame sequences only and misses some clones. Where compared with another copy, unresolved V genes explain less than half of these, and the others have no known cause. Counted in this sample were 150,000 to 200,000 clones; approximately 90% of them appeared once. 12% of the sample comes from the top ten. The sequenced sample was blood. The receptors were sampled from a man aged 25-45 years in good health.

The DNA of the CDR3 is TGCGCCAGCAGCCAAAAGACAGGGCCTTACGGCTACACCTTC. Amino acids: CASSQKTGPYGYTF. The rearrangement links TRBV4-1 to TRBJ1-2; TRBD1 matches 7 bases. There are 14 residues in the CDR3. With V trimmed by 2 bases and J by 8 bases, 8 bases remained unmatched. The germline V gene has CDR1 MGHRA and CDR2 YSYEKL.

The chain has TRBV6-4 and TRBJ2-2; D is possibly TRBD2 (5 bases). Germline CDR1 and CDR2: MRHNA and SNTAGT. The CDR3 loop spans 14 amino acids. Trimming removed 10 bases from V and 2 bases from J, with 14 bases in between. DNA for the CDR3: TGTGCCACCTCACTCGAGGGTAACACCGGGGAGCTGTTTTTT. This sequence encodes CATSLEGNTGELFF.

The rearrangement joins TRBV10-3 to TRBJ1-1, with a weak D call TRBD1 (5 bases). V was clipped by 7 bases and J by 2 bases, with 11 bases between them. The germline V gene has CDR1 ENHRY and CDR2 SYGVKD. The CDR3 contains 13 residues. CDR3 protein: CAITPGLNTEAFF. For the CDR3, the DNA is TGTGCCATCACACCGGGACTTAACACTGAAGCTTTCTTT.

The V gene is TRBV5-6, the J gene TRBJ2-4; D perhaps matches TRBD1 (5 bases). CDR3 length equals 14 residues. Between the trimmed V and J ends, which lost 1 base and 8 bases, there was a span of 13 bases. The germline CDR1 and CDR2 sequences are SGHDT and YYEEEE. CDR3: CASSLMDTRDIQYF. The CDR3 DNA is TGTGCCAGCAGCTTGATGGACACTCGGGACATTCAGTACTTC. The whole variable domain, filled in from reference TRBV5-6 and TRBJ2-4, reads DAGVTQSPTHLIKTRGQQVTLRCSPKSGHDTVSWYQQALGQGPQFIFQYYEEEERQRGNFPDRFSGHQFPNYSSELNVNALLLGDSALYLCASSLMDTRDIQYFGAGTRLSVL.

This clone was seen more than once but under ten times. This chain joins TRBV3-1 (or the pseudogene TRBV3-2) and TRBJ1-1; no clear D gene. Trimming removed 5 bases at V and 5 bases at J, with 9 bases between. The CDR3 has 12 residues. Germline-derived CDR1 and CDR2 are LGHDT and YNNKEL (reference sequence). CDR3 sequence: CASSYQRTEAFF. CDR3 coding DNA: TGTGCCAGCAGCTACCAAAGGACTGAAGCTTTCTTT.

The chain uses TRBV3-1 (or the pseudogene TRBV3-2) and TRBJ2-7; D not certain. The CDR3 length is 14 residues. CDR1 is LGHDT, CDR2 YNNKEL, per germline (reference sequence). Between the trimmed V and J ends, which lost 6 bases and 3 bases, there was a span of 15 bases. In nucleotides, the CDR3 is TGTGCCAGCAGTCGACATACAGCCGGCTACGAGCAGTACTTC. Translating gives CASSRHTAGYEQYF.

A word on this clone: A junction end diverges from the germline sequence, so it may reflect a read error. This CDR3 reads CASSVEGQRAQYF. DNA for the CDR3: TGTGCCAGTAGTGTAGAGGGCCAAAGGGCCCAGTACTTC. The chain links TRBV19 to TRBJ2-5; perhaps TRBD2 as D (5 bases). This CDR3 is 13 amino acids long. Germline V gene lookup returns CDR1 LNHDA and CDR2 SQIVND (reference sequence). Based on the CDR3 plus reference TRBV19 and TRBJ2-5, the full variable domain is DGGITQSPKYLFRKEGQNVTLSCEQNLNHDAMYWYRQDPGQGLRLIYYSQIVNDFQKGDIAEGYSVSREKKESFPLTVTSAQKNPTAFYLCASSVEGQRAQYFGPGTRLLVL.

The CDR3 is CASSLKSRGLSETQYF. The CDR3 nucleotides are TGTGCCAGCAGCTTGAAAAGCAGGGGGTTAAGTGAGACCCAGTACTTC. The chain has TRBV5-6 and TRBJ2-5; TRBD1 matches at 7 bases. With V trimmed by 1 base and J by 5 bases, 11 bases remained unmatched. This CDR3 has 16 residues. CDR1 and CDR2 from the germline V gene are SGHDT and YYEEEE. Combining the CDR3 with reference TRBV5-6 and TRBJ2-5 gives the whole variable domain DAGVTQSPTHLIKTRGQQVTLRCSPKSGHDTVSWYQQALGQGPQFIFQYYEEEERQRGNFPDRFSGHQFPNYSSELNVNALLLGDSALYLCASSLKSRGLSETQYFGPGTRLLVL.

This chain connects TRBV18 to TRBJ2-1; 15 nucleotides align to TRBD2. There are 15 residues in the CDR3. The V gene's germline CDR1 is KGHSH and CDR2 LQKENI. Losses at the gene ends were 6 bases for V and 5 bases for J; bases not matched to a gene: 2. The CDR3 DNA is TGTGCCAGCTCCCGGACTAGCGGGGGGGACAATGAGCAGTTCTTC. Translating it yields CASSRTSGGDNEQFF.

The V call is TRBV7-6, the J call TRBJ2-7, with D unclear. The germline gives CDR1 SGHVS, CDR2 FNYEAQ. The V end lost 0 bases, the J end lost 5 bases, and 2 bases lay between the germline ends. The CDR3 runs 11 residues. The CDR3, as DNA: TGTGCCAGCAGCTTAGCCCACGAGCAGTACTTC. It codes for CASSLAHEQYF.

The rearrangement uses TRBV7-3 and TRBJ1-2; tentatively, D is TRBD1 (5 bases). Trimming took 1 base from V and 2 from J, leaving 11 bases between them. The length of the CDR3 is 15 residues. Germline V gene data show CDR1 as SGHTA and CDR2 as FQGTGA. This chain's CDR3 is CASSLRPDSNYGYTF. The CDR3 nucleotides read TGTGCCAGCAGCTTAAGGCCCGACAGCAACTATGGCTACACCTTC.

This clone has only a few counts. The chain links TRBV7-2 to TRBJ1-2; D ambiguous. The CDR3 contains 14 residues. V lost 7 bases, J lost 0 bases, and 12 bases lay in between. Germline CDR1 and CDR2: SGHTA and FQGNSA. CDR3 protein: CASNQHVANYGYTF. As DNA, the CDR3 is TGTGCCAGCAACCAACACGTAGCTAACTATGGCTACACCTTC.

This sequence joins TRBV10-3 and TRBJ1-5, with unresolved D. The CDR3 contains 15 residues. V was pared by 6 bases and J by 2 bases, with 14 bases between. From germline, CDR1 is ENHRY and CDR2 SYGVKD. CDR3 loop: CAIRGEGNGNQPQHF. CDR3 nucleotides: TGTGCCATCAGGGGCGAGGGTAATGGCAATCAGCCCCAGCATTTT.

This chain joins TRBV7-3 and TRBJ2-3, with D uncertain. The CDR3 is made up of 14 amino acids. Germline CDR1 SGHTA, CDR2 FQGTGA. Trimming pared 0 bases from V and 6 bases from J, leaving 10 bases between. CDR3 DNA: TGTGCCAGCAGCTTAACGAACCCTAGGGATACGCAGTATTTT. This translates into CASSLTNPRDTQYF.

The CDR3 DNA is TGTGCCAGCAGCTCCTCCGTAGGGGGGACAGTCGGCAATCAGCCCCAGCATTTT. Protein: CASSSSVGGTVGNQPQHF. The chain is built from TRBV7-2 and TRBJ1-5, with 7 positions matching TRBD1. CDR1 is SGHTA and CDR2 is FQGNSA in the germline V gene. This CDR3 region has 18 residues. Trimming removed 4 bases from V and 2 bases from J; junction bases left unmatched: 14.

The chain uses TRBV9 and TRBJ2-1; D is uncertain. Trimming cost V 4 bases and J 0 bases, with 8 bases left between them. The V gene's germline CDR1 is SGDLS and CDR2 YYNGEE. CDR3 length: 14 amino acids. CDR3 sequence reads: CASSPGSSYNEQFF. CDR3 in DNA: TGTGCCAGCAGCCCCGGAAGCTCCTACAATGAGCAGTTCTTC.

To note about this clone: Other DNA sequences within the sample encode an identical CDR3. The V gene is TRBV5-1, the J gene TRBJ1-1; 8 nucleotides align to TRBD1. The CDR3 is 14 residues long. The V segment lost 3 bases and the J segment 0 bases; nucleotides outside the gene matches: 1. Germline V gene data show CDR1 as SGHRS and CDR2 as YFSETQ. In DNA form, the CDR3 reads TGCGCCAGCAGCTGGGACAGGCTGAACACTGAAGCTTTCTTT. Translated: CASSWDRLNTEAFF.

This clone is a singleton in its sample. V usage is TRBV6-2 or TRBV6-3 and J usage is TRBJ1-2; D not certain. The CDR3 contains 13 residues. From germline, CDR1 is MNHEY and CDR2 SVGEGT. V was clipped by 2 bases and J by 8 bases, with 12 bases between them. The CDR3 nucleotides are TGTGCCAGCAGTTACGGAAGGACGGAAGGCTACACCTTC. Amino acid sequence: CASSYGRTEGYTF.

The chain links TRBV7-3 to TRBJ2-3; TRBD2 aligns across 10 bases. The V gene's germline CDR1 is SGHTA and CDR2 FQGTGA. The CDR3 contains 16 residues. Trimming took 5 bases from V and 2 from J; bases not matched to a gene: 7. CDR3 in amino acids: CASSPQGTSVTDTQYF. The CDR3 nucleotides read TGTGCCAGCAGCCCCCAAGGGACTAGCGTCACAGATACGCAGTATTTT.

The V and J genes are TRBV30 and TRBJ1-3, with D uncertain. CDR3 size: 15 residues. Germline V lookup: CDR1 GTSNPN, CDR2 SVGIG (reference sequence). The V end lost 1 base, the J end lost 2 bases, and 12 bases lay between the germline ends. The CDR3 here is CAWSATGGAGNTIYF. CDR3 nucleotides: TGTGCCTGGAGTGCCACGGGTGGGGCTGGAAACACCATATATTTT.

V and J are TRBV5-6 and TRBJ2-7, with D unclear. The CDR3 has 11 residues. V shed 3 bases and J shed 3 bases, with 4 bases lying between them. Germline assignment: CDR1 SGHDT and CDR2 YYEEEE. Written as DNA, the CDR3 is TGTGCCAGCAGCTCGAACTACGAGCAGTACTTC. Protein: CASSSNYEQYF. Combining the CDR3 with reference TRBV5-6 and TRBJ2-7 gives the whole variable domain DAGVTQSPTHLIKTRGQQVTLRCSPKSGHDTVSWYQQALGQGPQFIFQYYEEEERQRGNFPDRFSGHQFPNYSSELNVNALLLGDSALYLCASSSNYEQYFGPGTRLTVT.

This clone was seen just once. The chain carries TRBV5-1 and TRBJ1-6, with D tentatively TRBD1 (6 bases). Germline CDR1 SGHRS, CDR2 YFSETQ. Trimming removed 6 bases from V and 7 bases from J, with 14 bases in between. The CDR3 is 14 residues long. The CDR3 spells CASNQGLENSPLHF. The DNA for the CDR3 is TGCGCCAGCAATCAGGGGTTGGAGAATTCACCCCTCCACTTT.

The CDR3 loop reads CASSSGRQGVNTEAFF. DNA for the CDR3: TGTGCCAGTAGTTCAGGACGACAAGGGGTGAACACTGAAGCTTTCTTT. The chain combines TRBV19 with TRBJ1-1; possible D gene TRBD1, 5 bases. Germline V CDR1 and CDR2: LNHDA, SQIVND (reference sequence). V lost 5 bases, J lost 0 bases, and 16 bases lay in between. There are 16 residues in the CDR3.